The sequence of this TCR beta chain was determined in a study of cytomegalovirus exposure and HLA in healthy donors. In the study overall: Earlier findings included roughly 120 million unique TCR beta sequences obtained from about 180 million T cells. Study-level results: Later on, an analysis showed TCR association rates differing by HLA locus, with DRB1 the most and HLA-C the fewest. Overall, around 160 TCR beta chains were annotated as cytomegalovirus-associated.

As to this clone: Its antigen is undetermined.

Unmatched junction bases numbered 8, after V lost 7 bases and J lost 2 bases. This CDR3 has 15 residues. CDR1 LNHDA and CDR2 SQIVND come from the germline V gene (reference sequence). The primer mix had 60 Vbeta and 13 Jbeta primers. The assay was immunoSEQ multiplex PCR, and TCRdb's table has in-frame clones only and misses some. The data show about 120,000 clones, around three quarters seen once. This rearrangement joins TRBV19 to TRBJ1-5, with 7 bases aligning to TRBD1. The specimen sequenced was PBMCs. This TCR was sampled from a man aged 30 to 45 in good health and CMV-seropositive. As DNA, the CDR3 is TGTGCCAGTACCCTCCGGGGACAGCGCAATCAGCCCCAGCATTTT. Its translation: CASTLRGQRNQPQHF.